This T cell receptor beta chain was sequenced in a study of T cell repertoires in cytomegalovirus infection. Study-wide background: CMV infection and matching HLA type were both indicated by public TCR beta signatures.

Study-wide results and limits: Totalled public TCR beta family frequency picked out people who carried CMV plus the relevant HLA. The ex vivo response showed dominance by HLA-C-restricted CMV-specific TCR beta clonotypes.

Points on this clonotype: Its antigen is not known.

TCRdb reprocessed the reads with MiXCR, giving one entry per CDR3 protein. Among tens of thousands of distinct CDR3 sequences listed, 4% were seen once. From germline, CDR1 is SGHRS and CDR2 YFSETQ. The CDR3 is 14 amino acids. The germline V and J ends were trimmed by 0 bases and 7 bases, with 14 bases remaining between them. The source material was PBMCs. The V and J genes are TRBV5-1 and TRBJ2-7, with D possibly being TRBD2 (5 bases). This TCR came from a human donor in good health (CMV status not recorded). Some clones in this sample may be carry-over from other donors' samples. The CDR3 region is CASSLEVGVSEQYF. The CDR3 DNA is TGCGCCAGCAGCTTGGAGGTGGGAGTGTCGGAGCAGTACTTC.